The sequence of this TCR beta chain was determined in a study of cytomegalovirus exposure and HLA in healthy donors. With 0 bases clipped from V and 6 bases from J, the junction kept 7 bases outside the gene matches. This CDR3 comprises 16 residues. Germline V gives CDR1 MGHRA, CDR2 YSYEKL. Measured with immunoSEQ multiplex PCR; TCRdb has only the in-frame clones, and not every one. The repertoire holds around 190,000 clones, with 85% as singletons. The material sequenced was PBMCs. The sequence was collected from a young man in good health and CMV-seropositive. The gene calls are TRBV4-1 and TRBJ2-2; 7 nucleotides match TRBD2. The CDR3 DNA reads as TGCGCCAGCAGCCAAGATGGCCCGCTAGCGGCCGGGGAGCTGTTTTTT. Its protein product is CASSQDGPLAAGELFF.